The 31 T cell receptor beta chains presented below share a single source sample, sequenced in a study of T cells in Graves' hyperthyroidism and ophthalmopathy. The source material, RNA transcripts, was used to amplify TCR beta CDR3 regions. An initial round of RT-PCR targeting the TCR CDR3 relied on the HTBI primer set. TCRdb called the multiplex PCR reads again in MiXCR, with one record for every CDR3 protein. This table has roughly 110,000 distinct CDR3 sequences, 16% appearing once. The sample was blood. These receptors were collected from a woman in her 50s with Graves' hyperthyroidism.

This clonotype was seen many times. This sequence joins TRBV6-5 and TRBJ2-2, with 10 bases fitting TRBD2. The CDR3 totals 16 residues. J gave up 0 bases and V 2 bases, and 0 bases lay outside the gene matches. CDR1 is MNHEY, CDR2 SVGAGI, per germline. The CDR3 DNA sequence: TGTGCCAGCAGTTACACTAGCGGGACGAACACCGGGGAGCTGTTTTTT. Its translation: CASSYTSGTNTGELFF.

In its sample, this clonotype was seen many times. The chain recombines TRBV12-3 or TRBV12-4 with TRBJ2-7; D not certain. The CDR3 spans 12 residues. V was shortened by 4 bases and J by 5 bases, with 9 bases between the two germline ends. The DNA for the CDR3 is TGTGCCAGCAGTTCCGGGCCGGACGAGCAGTACTTC. Amino acid sequence: CASSSGPDEQYF.

This clonotype was recorded many times. V usage is TRBV20-1 and J usage is TRBJ2-1; no firm D call. The germline V and J ends were trimmed by 0 bases and 10 bases, with 10 bases remaining between them. Germline V gives CDR1 DFQATT, CDR2 SNEGSKA (reference sequence). This CDR3 is built from 12 residues. Written as DNA, the CDR3 is TGCAGTGCTAGAGATCCTCCCCGCGAGCAGTTCTTC. Translation gives CSARDPPREQFF.

This clonotype was counted a few times. The V gene is TRBV6-1, the J gene TRBJ2-7, with 7 bases identical to TRBD1. Losses at the gene ends were 7 bases for V and 1 base for J; bases not matched to a gene: 4. The CDR3 contains 13 residues. Germline V gene lookup returns CDR1 MNHNS and CDR2 SASEGT. This chain's CDR3 is CASMNRGSYEQYF. CDR3 bases: TGTGCCAGCATGAACAGGGGATCCTACGAGCAGTACTTC.

There are many counts of this clonotype. This chain links TRBV5-1 with TRBJ2-5, with TRBD2 identical over 8 bases. The CDR3 totals 13 residues. Germline V lookup: CDR1 SGHRS, CDR2 YFSETQ. After removal of 5 bases from V and 4 bases from J, the junction contained 4 bases not matched to a gene. CDR3 sequence: CASRTGGGETQYF. In DNA, the CDR3 is TGCGCCAGCAGAACGGGAGGGGGAGAGACCCAGTACTTC.

This clonotype was counted ten times or more. V usage is TRBV28 and J usage is TRBJ2-2, with D uncertain. V was cut by 3 bases and J by 0 bases, with 8 bases left in between. Germline loops: CDR1 MDHEN, CDR2 SYDVKM. The CDR3 is 15 residues long. The CDR3, as DNA: TGTGCCAGCAGTTTCTCAGTCACGAACACCGGGGAGCTGTTTTTT. This codes for CASSFSVTNTGELFF.

This clonotype has at least ten counts. This chain joins TRBV28 and TRBJ1-6, with D uncertain. V lost 1 base, J lost 7 bases, and 11 bases lay in between. Germline V lookup: CDR1 MDHEN, CDR2 SYDVKM. This CDR3 is 15 amino acids long. The CDR3 nucleotides are TGTGCCAGCAGTTTATTTCGGGGAGGAAATTCACCCCTCCACTTT. Translated, it gives CASSLFRGGNSPLHF.

This clonotype was detected ten times or more. The V and J genes are TRBV30 and TRBJ2-3, with D possibly TRBD2 on 5 matching bases. The germline CDR1 and CDR2 sequences are GTSNPN and SVGIG (reference sequence). This CDR3 comprises 14 residues. V dropped 1 base and J dropped 2 bases, with 10 bases sitting between them. The CDR3 here is CAWSALAVTDTQYF. DNA for the CDR3: TGTGCCTGGAGTGCCCTAGCCGTCACAGATACGCAGTATTTT.

This clonotype showed up many times. V gene TRBV7-6 combines with J gene TRBJ2-7; tentative D call: TRBD1 (5 bases). The CDR3 consists of 15 residues. Trimming cost V 2 bases and J 0 bases, with 11 bases left between them. CDR1 is SGHVS, CDR2 FNYEAQ, per germline. CDR3 amino acids: CASSLITGSSYEQYF. CDR3 sequence (DNA): TGTGCCAGCAGCTTAATAACAGGAAGCTCCTACGAGCAGTACTTC.

This clonotype came up many times. The genes are TRBV4-1 and TRBJ2-7; D remains unclear. This CDR3 has 11 amino acids. In germline, CDR1 is MGHRA, CDR2 YSYEKL. V lost 4 bases and J 7 bases, leaving 8 bases between the germline ends. DNA for the CDR3: TGCGCCAGCAGCCGGGGTAATGAGCAGTACTTC. It yields the protein CASSRGNEQYF.

Many counts were recorded for this clonotype. J is TRBJ1-5 and V is TRBV20-1; D is possibly TRBD1 (5 bases). CDR3 size: 13 residues. With 6 bases removed from V and 1 base from J, the gap between germline ends came to 10 bases. The germline CDR1 and CDR2 sequences are DFQATT and SNEGSKA (reference sequence). CDR3 amino acids: CSARRGSNQPQHF. The CDR3 DNA is TGCAGTGCGCGCCGGGGGAGCAATCAGCCCCAGCATTTT.

Many counts were recorded for this clonotype. The chain uses TRBV19 and TRBJ1-5, with 8 positions matching TRBD1. The CDR3 spans 13 residues. V was pared by 5 bases and J by 8 bases, with 5 bases of the junction left unmatched. Germline V gene sequence: CDR1 LNHDA, CDR2 SQIVND (reference sequence). The DNA for the CDR3 is TGTGCCAGTAGTCTGGACAGGGTGGAGCCCCAGCATTTT. This gives the protein CASSLDRVEPQHF.

In this sample, this clonotype turned up many times. The chain links TRBV20-1 to TRBJ1-4; 8 nucleotides agree with TRBD1. Germline-derived CDR1 and CDR2 are DFQATT and SNEGSKA (reference sequence). Germline trimming cut 0 bases from V and 8 bases from J; bases unmatched to any gene: 11. The length of the CDR3 is 16 residues. DNA for the CDR3: TGCAGTGCTAGAGATCCCCAGGGGGCTTTAACGGAAAAACTGTTTTTT. Amino acids: CSARDPQGALTEKLFF.

The chain has TRBV20-1 and TRBJ1-4; 9 bases are a match to TRBD1. Germline CDR1 DFQATT, CDR2 SNEGSKA (reference sequence). Germline trimming cut 0 bases from V and 3 bases from J; bases unmatched to any gene: 29. The CDR3 spans 24 residues. Here the CDR3 DNA reads TGCAGTGCTAGAGATACCCGACAGGGGGACACCGGGGAGCTCCTCGTCGCGGCTAATGAAAAACTGTTTTTT. It yields the protein CSARDTRQGDTGELLVAANEKLFF.

There are many counts of this clonotype. The gene calls are TRBV3-1 and TRBJ2-1; 10 positions agree with TRBD2. Per germline, CDR1 LGHDT and CDR2 YNNKEL (reference sequence). CDR3 size: 16 residues. V lost 0 bases to trimming and J lost 5 bases; unmatched junction nucleotides: 4. The CDR3 bases are TGTGCCAGCAGCCAAGAAGCCGGACTAGCGGACAATGAGCAGTTCTTC. As protein: CASSQEAGLADNEQFF.

Many counts were recorded for this clonotype. The gene calls are TRBV28 and TRBJ1-1, with D uncertain. This CDR3 comprises 13 residues. V was trimmed by 1 base and J by 0 bases, leaving 3 bases between them. In germline, CDR1 is MDHEN, CDR2 SYDVKM. CDR3: CASSLSVNTEAFF. The CDR3 DNA reads as TGTGCCAGCAGTTTATCGGTGAACACTGAAGCTTTCTTT.

The chain carries TRBV5-1 and TRBJ1-1, with D tentatively TRBD1 (5 bases). V was shortened by 0 bases and J by 0 bases, with 15 bases between the two germline ends. This CDR3 comprises 17 residues. The germline gives CDR1 SGHRS, CDR2 YFSETQ. The CDR3, as DNA: TGCGCCAGCAGCTTGGGTGGGGCCATGGGGATGAACACTGAAGCTTTCTTT. As protein: CASSLGGAMGMNTEAFF.

This clonotype showed up just a few times. This chain connects TRBV7-2 to TRBJ2-1; D could derive from TRBD1 or TRBD2 (5 bases each). V lost 1 base and J lost 5, with 18 bases in between. Germline V CDR1 and CDR2: SGHTA, FQGNSA. The CDR3 is 17 residues long. The CDR3 DNA follows: TGTGCCAGCAGCTTAGGAGCACCCGGGACGGCAGACAATGAGCAGTTCTTC. This codes for CASSLGAPGTADNEQFF.

This clonotype was detected ten times or more. V gene TRBV3-1 combines with J gene TRBJ2-3; 9 bases are shared with TRBD2. V lost 4 bases, J lost 2 bases, and 7 bases stayed unmatched. CDR1 and CDR2 from the germline V gene are LGHDT and YNNKEL (reference sequence). The CDR3 loop spans 16 amino acids. CDR3 in DNA: TGTGCCAGCAGCCTGACTAGCGGACGTTACACAGATACGCAGTATTTT. This encodes CASSLTSGRYTDTQYF.

This clonotype was observed many times. V gene TRBV5-1 combines with J gene TRBJ1-5; tentative D call: TRBD1 (5 bases). V was pared by 4 bases and J by 6 bases, with 20 bases between. This CDR3 contains 16 residues. CDR1 and CDR2 (germline): SGHRS, YFSETQ. The CDR3 region is CASSLSGPEAGQPQHF. DNA of the CDR3: TGCGCCAGCAGCCTCTCGGGACCCGAGGCTGGTCAGCCCCAGCATTTT.

This clonotype was seen ten or more times. The chain carries TRBV6-1 and TRBJ2-5; the D call may be TRBD1 or TRBD2 (6 bases each). The V end was cut by 6 bases, the J end by 5 bases, with 13 bases between. The germline V gene encodes CDR1 MNHNS and CDR2 SASEGT. The CDR3 has 13 amino acids. As DNA, the CDR3 is TGTGCCAGCAGGTCCGGGGGCAGCGAGACCCAGTACTTC. Its protein is CASRSGGSETQYF.

This clonotype was seen ten or more times. This sequence joins TRBV12-3 or TRBV12-4 and TRBJ2-1; D remains ambiguous. The CDR3 is made up of 12 amino acids. V gave up 5 bases and J gave up 2 bases, with 4 bases separating them. The chain's CDR3 is CASSRAYNEQFF. CDR3 in DNA: TGTGCCAGCAGTCGAGCCTACAATGAGCAGTTCTTC.

The chain uses TRBV10-3 and TRBJ2-5; the match to TRBD1 covers 7 bases. The germline V gene encodes CDR1 ENHRY and CDR2 SYGVKD. This CDR3 has 15 amino acids. V lost 2 bases to trimming and J lost 3 bases; unmatched junction nucleotides: 6. DNA of the CDR3: TGTGCCATCAGTGAGACCATGGGACAGAAAGAGACCCAGTACTTC. Its protein product is CAISETMGQKETQYF.

In this sample, this clonotype turned up many times. This chain connects TRBV16 to TRBJ1-5; D is ambiguous. The germline gives CDR1 KGHSY, CDR2 FQNENV. The V end lost 4 bases, the J end lost 6 bases, and 16 bases lay between the germline ends. CDR3 size: 15 residues. The CDR3 DNA follows: TGTGCCAGCAGCCCCACCCGCGTAGGTGGTCAGCCCCAGCATTTT. Protein: CASSPTRVGGQPQHF.

This clonotype occurred many times. J is TRBJ2-3 and V is TRBV28, with D perhaps matching TRBD1 or TRBD2 (5 bases each). V lost 6 bases, J lost 0 bases, and 16 bases lay in between. The CDR3 is 16 amino acids. Germline-derived CDR1 and CDR2 are MDHEN and SYDVKM. The CDR3 nucleotides read TGTGCCAGCAGGCTCGATGTTGGGACCAGCACAGATACGCAGTATTTT. Its protein product is CASRLDVGTSTDTQYF.

This clonotype came up many times. The chain links TRBV5-6 to TRBJ2-3, with 8 bases aligning to TRBD1. Trimming took 4 bases from V and 1 from J; bases not matched to a gene: 2. Germline assignment: CDR1 SGHDT and CDR2 YYEEEE. The CDR3 sequence is 14 residues long. Written as DNA, the CDR3 is TGTGCCAGCAGCACGGGACAGGGCACAGATACGCAGTATTTT. It encodes CASSTGQGTDTQYF. Looking up the rest from reference TRBV5-6 and TRBJ2-3 gives the full variable domain: DAGVTQSPTHLIKTRGQQVTLRCSPKSGHDTVSWYQQALGQGPQFIFQYYEEEERQRGNFPDRFSGHQFPNYSSELNVNALLLGDSALYLCASSTGQGTDTQYFGPGTRLTVL.

This clonotype was seen ten or more times. CDR3 residues: CASSLEGDYGYTF. DNA for the CDR3: TGCGCCAGCAGCTTGGAGGGGGACTATGGCTACACCTTC. The chain recombines TRBV5-1 with TRBJ1-2; maybe TRBD1 (6 bases). The CDR3 has 13 residues. CDR1 and CDR2 from the germline V gene are SGHRS and YFSETQ. The V and J ends lost 0 bases and 3 bases respectively, with 6 bases between them.

This clonotype was detected ten times or more. Here the CDR3 omits its conserved ending phenylalanine or tryptophan, so a read error is the likely source. The rearrangement links TRBV24-1 to TRBJ1-3, with 9 bases identical to TRBD1. Germline V lookup: CDR1 KGHDR, CDR2 SFDVKD. The CDR3 consists of 17 residues. V trimming: 5 bases; J trimming: 0 bases; junction bases outside the gene matches: 7. CDR3 protein: CATSGPGQGVSGNTIYS. The CDR3 DNA sequence: TGTGCCACCAGTGGACCGGGACAGGGCGTCTCTGGAAACACCATATATTCT.

At least ten counts were recorded for this clonotype. This rearrangement joins TRBV12-3 or TRBV12-4 to TRBJ1-1; D is unclear. Trimming left V 6 bases short and J 2 bases short, with 10 bases between. The CDR3 loop spans 13 amino acids. The CDR3, as DNA: TGTGCCAGCAGAGGACTGATTAACACTGAAGCTTTCTTT. Its translation is CASRGLINTEAFF.

This clonotype was recorded a few times. At one of its ends the junction is not consistent with the germline gene, which may arise from a read error. The V call is TRBV19, the J call TRBJ1-4; 7 nucleotides line up with TRBD1. CDR1 is LNHDA and CDR2 is SQIVND in the germline V gene (reference sequence). CDR3 length: 13 residues. The CDR3 loop reads CASNTGAGEKLSF. The DNA for the CDR3 is TGTGCCAGTAATACAGGGGCCGGGGAAAAACTGTCTTTT.

Many counts were recorded for this clonotype. V is TRBV18 and J is TRBJ1-1, with 9 bases lining up with TRBD1. After removal of 5 bases from V and 14 bases from J, the junction contained 12 bases not matched to a gene. From germline, CDR1 is KGHSH and CDR2 LQKENI. This CDR3 has 13 amino acids. CDR3 bases: TGTGCCAGCTCAGAAACAGGGGGCATCTTTCTCTTCTTT. This encodes CASSETGGIFLFF.